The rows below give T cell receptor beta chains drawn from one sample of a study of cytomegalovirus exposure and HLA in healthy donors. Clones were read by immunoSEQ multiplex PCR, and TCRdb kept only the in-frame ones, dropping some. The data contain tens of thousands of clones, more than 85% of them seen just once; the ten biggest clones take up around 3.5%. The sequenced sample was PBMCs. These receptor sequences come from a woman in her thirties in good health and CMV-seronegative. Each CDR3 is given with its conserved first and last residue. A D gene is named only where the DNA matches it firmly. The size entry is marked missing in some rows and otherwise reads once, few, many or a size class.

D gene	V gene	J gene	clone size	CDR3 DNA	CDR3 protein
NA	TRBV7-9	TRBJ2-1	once	TGTGCCAGCAGCCCCCCATGGGAGGTCGATGAGCAGTTCTTC	CASSPPWEVDEQFF
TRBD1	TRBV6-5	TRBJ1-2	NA	TGTGCCAGCAGCCTGGGACAGGGGGCGGATGGCTACACCTTC	CASSLGQGADGYTF
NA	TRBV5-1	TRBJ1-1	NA	TGCGCCAGCAGCCCTACTAGCGGGGGTGCGGGAAGGACTGAAGCTTTCTTT	CASSPTSGGAGRTEAFF
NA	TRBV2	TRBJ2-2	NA	TGTGCCAGCAGTGAACCAGTGGTTTCCGGGGAGCTGTTTTTT	CASSEPVVSGELFF
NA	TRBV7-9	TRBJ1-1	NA	TGTGCCAGCAGCTACCCCCCCAGGGGTGGCGACACTGAAGCTTTCTTT	CASSYPPRGGDTEAFF
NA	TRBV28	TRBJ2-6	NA	TGTGCCAGCAGTTTATTTCCTTCTGGGGCCAACGTCCTGACTTTC	CASSLFPSGANVLTF
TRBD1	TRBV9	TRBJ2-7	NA	TGTGCCAGCAGCCCCCAAGGGACAGGGGGCTTCGAGCAGTACTTC	CASSPQGTGGFEQYF
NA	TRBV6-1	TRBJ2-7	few	TGTGCCAGCAGTGAAGGTGGCTCCAGGGTCCGCGAGCAGTACTTC	CASSEGGSRVREQYF
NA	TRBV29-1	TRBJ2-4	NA	TGCAGCGTCACCCCCCGCGGGGATCGAATTCAGTACTTC	CSVTPRGDRIQYF
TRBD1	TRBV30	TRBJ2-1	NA	TGTGCCTGGAGGCCCGGGACAGCTAACAATGAGCAGTTCTTC	CAWRPGTANNEQFF
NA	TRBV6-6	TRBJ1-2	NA	TGTGCCAGCAGTACCCTTTGGGACACTTATGGCTACACCTTC	CASSTLWDTYGYTF
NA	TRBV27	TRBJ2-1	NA	TGTGCCAGCGGAGAACTCGGTGCTGGCGGCAAGAACAATGAGCAGTTCTTC	CASGELGAGGKNNEQFF
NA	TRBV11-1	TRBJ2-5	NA	TGTGCCTCACTCCCCCGGGTCGGAGTAGAGACCCAGTACTTC	CASLPRVGVETQYF
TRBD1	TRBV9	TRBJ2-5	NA	TGTGCCAGCAGCGTAGCAGGGGGCGAGACCCAGTACTTC	CASSVAGGETQYF
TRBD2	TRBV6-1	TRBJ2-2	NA	TGTGCCAGCAGTGCCGGGACTAAGAACACCGGGGAGCTGTTTTTT	CASSAGTKNTGELFF
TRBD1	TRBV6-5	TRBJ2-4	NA	TGTGCCAGCAGTTACGACGGGACAGAAAACATTCAGTACTTC	CASSYDGTENIQYF
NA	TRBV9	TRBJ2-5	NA	TGTGCCAGCAGCGTAACCGGGGTAAGAGAGACCCAGTACTTC	CASSVTGVRETQYF
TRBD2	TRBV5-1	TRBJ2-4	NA	TGCGCCAGCAGCTTCGGGTCGACTAGCGAACAAAACATTCAGTACTTC	CASSFGSTSEQNIQYF
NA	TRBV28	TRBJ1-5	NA	TGTGCCAGCAGTTTAGAGGGCCGGCAGCCCCAGCATTTT	CASSLEGRQPQHF
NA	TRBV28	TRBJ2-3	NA	TGTGCCAGCAGCCCCCTAGGCCAGACGCAGTATTTT	CASSPLGQTQYF
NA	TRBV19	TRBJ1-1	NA	TGTGCCAGTAGTATTAACAGGAACACTGAAGCTTTCTTT	CASSINRNTEAFF
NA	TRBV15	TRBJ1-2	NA	TGTGCCACCAGCAGAGTTGCCGGCTGGGGGGTCTACACCTTC	CATSRVAGWGVYTF
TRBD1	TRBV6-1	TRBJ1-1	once	TGTGCCATCAGGACAGGGGTAACTGAAGCTTTCTTT	CAIRTGVTEAFF
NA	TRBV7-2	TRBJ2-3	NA	TGTGCCAGCAGCCTCAGGACGGGGAGGGATACGCAGTATTTT	CASSLRTGRDTQYF
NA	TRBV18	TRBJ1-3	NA	TGTGCCAGCTCACCGCGACAAACAGAGCTGGGAAACACCATATATTTT	CASSPRQTELGNTIYF
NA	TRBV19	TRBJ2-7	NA	TGTGCCAGTAGTGAATTTGCGACGGGCTCCTACGAGCAGTACTTC	CASSEFATGSYEQYF
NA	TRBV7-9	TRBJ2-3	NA	TGTGCCAGCAGCTTATCCAGGGGAGGGTCAGATACGCAGTATTTT	CASSLSRGGSDTQYF
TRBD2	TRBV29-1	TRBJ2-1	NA	TGCAGCGTTGAACCGGCTAGCGGGTCTTCCTACAATGAGCAGTTCTTC	CSVEPASGSSYNEQFF
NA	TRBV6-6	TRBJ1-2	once	TGTGCCAGCAGGGGAGCTAACTATGGCTACACCTTC	CASRGANYGYTF
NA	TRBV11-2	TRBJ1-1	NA	TGTGCCAGCAGCCAACGGGGAGGGGGCACTGAAGCTTTCTTT	CASSQRGGGTEAFF
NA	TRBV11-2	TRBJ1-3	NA	TGTGCCAGCAGCCTGACCTCAACAGGAGCTGGAAACACCATATATTTT	CASSLTSTGAGNTIYF
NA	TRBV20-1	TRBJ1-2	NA	TGCAGTCCTAACGACAGTCATGGCTACACCTTC	CSPNDSHGYTF
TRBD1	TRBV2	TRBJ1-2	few	TGTGCCAGCAGTGTCCAGGGGGAGAGGTATGGCTACACCTTC	CASSVQGERYGYTF
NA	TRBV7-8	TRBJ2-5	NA	TGTGCCAGCAGGTTATCAGGAGGGGAGACCCAGTACTTC	CASRLSGGETQYF
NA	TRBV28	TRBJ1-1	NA	TGTGCCAGCAGTTTCAGGCGACAGAACACTGAAGCTTTCTTT	CASSFRRQNTEAFF
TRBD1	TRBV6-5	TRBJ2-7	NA	TGTGCCAGCAGTGAACAGGGGACGAACGAGCAGTACTTC	CASSEQGTNEQYF
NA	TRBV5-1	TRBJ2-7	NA	TGCGCCAGCAGCTTGGATAGCATTTACGAGCAGTACTTC	CASSLDSIYEQYF
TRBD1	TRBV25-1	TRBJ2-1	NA	TGTGCCAGCACTCAGGGGGCCCGAGATGAGCAGTTCTTC	CASTQGARDEQFF
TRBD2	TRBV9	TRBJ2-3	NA	TGTGCCAGCAGCCCGCGACTAGCGGCCACAGATACGCAGTATTTT	CASSPRLAATDTQYF
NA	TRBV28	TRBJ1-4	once	TGTGCCAGCAGGGGACAAGCCCATGAAAAACTGTTTTTT	CASRGQAHEKLFF
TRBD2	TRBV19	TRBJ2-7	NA	TGTGCCAGTAGTGGGGGACTAGCGGGGTTGTACGAGCAGTACTTC	CASSGGLAGLYEQYF
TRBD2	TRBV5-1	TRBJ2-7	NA	TGCGCCAGCAGCCAGCCAGGAGCGGGGGGGCCTTACGAGCAGTACTTC	CASSQPGAGGPYEQYF
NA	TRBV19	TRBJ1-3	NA	TGTGCCAGTAGTATAGGCGGCAGTACGTACTCTGGAAACACCATATATTTT	CASSIGGSTYSGNTIYF
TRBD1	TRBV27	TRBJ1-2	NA	TGTGCCAGCAGTCCCAGACAGGGGATAAACTATGGCTACACCTTC	CASSPRQGINYGYTF
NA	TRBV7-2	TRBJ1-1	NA	TGTGCCAGCACCCTAGGTATAGGGCGGGGGACTGAAGCTTTCTTT	CASTLGIGRGTEAFF
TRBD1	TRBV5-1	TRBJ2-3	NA	TGCGCCAGCAGCTTACAGGGGGCAGGAGTGGCAGATACGCAGTATTTT	CASSLQGAGVADTQYF
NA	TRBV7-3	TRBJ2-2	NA	TGTGCCAGCAGCCCTCGGGCGCGGGGCACCGGGGAGCTGTTTTTT	CASSPRARGTGELFF
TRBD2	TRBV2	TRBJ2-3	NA	TGTGCCAGCAGCTTAGCGGGAGGCCCGGGACGCACAGATACGCAGTATTTT	CASSLAGGPGRTDTQYF